The clone carrying this TCR beta chain was counted a few times. As yet, its antigen is unknown. One entry per CDR3 protein results from TCRdb running MiXCR on the reads. The table has about 470,000 distinct CDR3 sequences, about 42% seen once. This entry belongs to a study of T cell repertoires in cytomegalovirus infection. Study overall: In public TCR beta signatures, there were indications of both CMV infection and matching HLA type. General study findings and limits: CMV-specific HLA-C-restricted TCR beta clonotypes dominated the ex vivo response.

Looked up from germline, CDR1 is SGHVS and CDR2 is FNYEAQ. Trimming took 5 bases from V and 2 from J; bases not matched to a gene: 7. The CDR3 loop spans 16 amino acids. The chain employs TRBV7-6 and TRBJ2-1; TRBD1 aligns across 9 bases. The TCR sequence derives from a human donor in good health (CMV status not recorded). Some clones in this sample may be carry-over from other donors' samples. The sample here was cultured PBMCs, taken from culture after CMV antigen stimulation. The CDR3 nucleotides are TGTGCCAGCAGCCCCACAGGGGGCGCGGCCTACAATGAGCAGTTCTTC. It yields the protein CASSPTGGAAYNEQFF.